This T cell receptor (beta chain) was recovered during a study of cytomegalovirus exposure and HLA in healthy donors. 13 Jbeta primers and 60 Vbeta primers were used for the PCR. The data were produced by immunoSEQ multiplex PCR, yet TCRdb's version contains in-frame clones alone and is incomplete. The table has 170,000 or so clones, roughly 84% seen once. The CDR3 is 17 residues long. V lost 3 bases to trimming and J lost 8 bases; unmatched junction nucleotides: 18. The germline gives CDR1 GTSNPN, CDR2 SVGIG (reference sequence). What was sequenced was PBMCs. This clonotype originated in a boy under 10 years old in good health and CMV-seronegative. The J gene is TRBJ1-4, the V gene TRBV30; 7 bases line up with TRBD1. The CDR3, as DNA: TGTGCCTGGAGACTTAATAGACCAGACAGGGTAGGGGAAAAACTGTTTTTT. This gives the protein CAWRLNRPDRVGEKLFF.